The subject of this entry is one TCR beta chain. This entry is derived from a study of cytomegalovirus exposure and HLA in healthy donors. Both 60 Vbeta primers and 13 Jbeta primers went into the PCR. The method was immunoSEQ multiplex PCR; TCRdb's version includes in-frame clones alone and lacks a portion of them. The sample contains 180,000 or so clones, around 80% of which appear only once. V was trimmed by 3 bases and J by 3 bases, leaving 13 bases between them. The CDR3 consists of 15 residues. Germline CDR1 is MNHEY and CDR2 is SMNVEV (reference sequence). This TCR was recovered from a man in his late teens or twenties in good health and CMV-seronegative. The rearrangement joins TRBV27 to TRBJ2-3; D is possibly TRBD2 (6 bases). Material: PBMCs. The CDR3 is CASSLEAGSTDTQYF. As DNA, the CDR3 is TGTGCCAGCAGTTTGGAGGCCGGGAGTACAGATACGCAGTATTTT.